A single sample is the source of the 12 T cell receptor beta chains below, sequenced in a study of T cells in women clearing cervical HPV infection. Using immunoSEQ multiplex PCR, the repertoire was profiled, and TCRdb retains in-frame clones only, with some absent. In total, the table holds approximately 41,000 clones. Specimen: blood buffy coat. All receptors derive from a woman aged 18-70 years with a cervical HPV16 infection that either progressed to CIN3+ or cleared (not recorded which).

Comments on this clone: The CDR3 end falls 3 residues outside the read, so it is completed with the germline J gene. J is TRBJ2-2 and V is TRBV5-4; the D gene could be TRBD1 or TRBD2 (5 bases each). The CDR3 loop spans 16 amino acids. The germline V and J ends were trimmed by 3 bases and 0 bases, with 12 bases remaining between them. In germline, CDR1 is SGHNT, CDR2 YYREEE (reference sequence). The CDR3 reads CASSSRESANTGELFF. The CDR3 DNA, read in part, is TGTGCCAGCAGCTCCAGGGAGAGCGCGAACACCGGGGAG.

Comment on this clone: The read ends 3 residues shy of where the CDR3 ends; the end is completed using the germline J gene. The chain links TRBV20-1 to TRBJ2-7, with 7 bases that match TRBD2. This CDR3 region has 15 residues. Looked up from germline, CDR1 is DFQATT and CDR2 is SNEGSKA (reference sequence). After removal of 3 bases from V and 2 bases from J, the junction contained 10 bases not matched to a gene. CDR3 residues: CSASTHSTSPYEQYF. The DNA read from the CDR3 is TGCAGTGCTAGTACTCACTCGACTAGCCCCTACGAG.

Concerning this clone itself: The CDR3 is cut off 3 residues early in the read; its end comes from the germline J gene. V usage is TRBV28 and J usage is TRBJ2-3; 7 positions agree with TRBD2. In germline, CDR1 is MDHEN, CDR2 SYDVKM. The CDR3 consists of 16 residues. V was pared by 5 bases and J by 8 bases, with 16 bases of the junction left unmatched. CDR3 bases read: TGTGCCAGCAGTCCCAACCTAGCGGCCTCCATTGGTACG. This gives the protein CASSPNLAASIGT. The complete CDR3 sequence is CASSPNLAASIGTQYF.

Concerning this clone: The CDR3 end is not reached by the read, which stops 3 residues before it; the germline J gene fills it in. V and J are TRBV19 and TRBJ1-5; 8 nucleotides agree with TRBD1. V gave up 8 bases and J gave up 7 bases; unmatched junction bases: 10. The CDR3 covers 14 residues. CDR1 and CDR2 from the germline V gene are LNHDA and SQIVND (reference sequence). Partial CDR3 DNA: TGTGCCAGTCAAATCGGACAGGGCTGGCAGCCC. Its protein product is CASQIGQGWQP. The full CDR3 sequence reads CASQIGQGWQPQHF.

Comments on this clone: Sequencing ends 3 residues short of the CDR3 end; the germline J gene provides the rest. The V gene is TRBV19, the J gene TRBJ1-1; 8 bases line up with TRBD1. There are 18 residues in the CDR3. V lost 3 bases, J lost 3 bases, and 15 bases stayed unmatched. The germline V gene has CDR1 LNHDA and CDR2 SQIVND (reference sequence). The CDR3 bases that were read are TGTGCCAGTAGTATCCGCCGCATCAGTTACAGGGGGGACACTGAA. The encoded protein is CASSIRRISYRGDTE. The CDR3, in full, reads CASSIRRISYRGDTEAFF.

Concerning this clone: The observed sequence ends 3 residues before the CDR3 terminus, with the missing tail filled in from the germline J gene. This chain uses TRBV7-3 with TRBJ1-1; 7 positions agree with TRBD1. The CDR3 runs 12 residues. V gave up 5 bases and J gave up 7 bases; unmatched junction bases: 4. Germline V gene sequence: CDR1 SGHTA, CDR2 FQGTGA. The chain's CDR3 is CASSMGTDEAFF. CDR3 DNA, as far as it was read: TGTGCCAGCAGCATGGGGACAGATGAA.

Remarks on this clone: The read comes to an end 3 residues before the CDR3 does, leaving the germline J gene to fill in the end. The rearrangement uses TRBV7-3 and TRBJ2-5; no definite D call. V lost 5 bases, J lost 0 bases, and 7 bases lay in between. CDR3 size: 13 residues. In germline, CDR1 is SGHTA, CDR2 FQGTGA. CDR3 region: CASSERNQETQYF. CDR3 bases read: TGTGCCAGCAGCGAGCGCAACCAAGAGACC.

Comment on this clone: Sequencing ends 3 residues short of the CDR3 end; the germline J gene provides the rest. The chain uses TRBV29-1 and TRBJ2-7; 7 nucleotides line up with TRBD1. Trimming took 0 bases from V and 5 from J; bases not matched to a gene: 10. There are 15 residues in the CDR3. CDR1 is SQVTM and CDR2 is ANQGSEA in the germline V gene. CDR3 region: CSVEDWTGIGNEQYF. CDR3 DNA (partial): TGCAGCGTTGAAGATTGGACAGGAATCGGCAACGAG.

As concerns this clone: The observed sequence ends 3 residues before the CDR3 terminus, with the missing tail filled in from the germline J gene. V gene TRBV13 combines with J gene TRBJ1-2; tentative D call: TRBD1 (5 bases). The ends were cut back, 4 bases at V and 3 bases at J, with 9 bases in the middle. Germline V gene sequence: CDR1 PRHDT, CDR2 FYEKMQ (reference sequence). The CDR3 consists of 13 residues. The CDR3 protein is CASSWTTDYGYTF. The CDR3 DNA, read in part, is TGTGCCAGCAGCTGGACAACGGACTATGGC.

In the case of this clone: The read terminates 3 residues before the CDR3 end, so the remaining end is supplied by the germline J gene. This chain connects TRBV13 to TRBJ2-5, with a possible D match to TRBD2 (6 bases). This CDR3 region has 15 residues. Germline CDR1 PRHDT, CDR2 FYEKMQ (reference sequence). Trimming cost V 0 bases and J 2 bases, with 10 bases left between them. CDR3 region: CASSLGGGFQETQYF. The part of the CDR3 DNA that was read is TGTGCCAGCAGCTTAGGCGGAGGGTTTCAAGAGACC.

Comments on this clone: The read is 3 residues too short to cover the CDR3 end, so that end is filled in from the germline J gene. The rearrangement joins TRBV7-3 to TRBJ2-2; 8 bases are a match to TRBD1. Losses at the gene ends were 1 base for V and 6 bases for J; bases not matched to a gene: 7. Germline V gene sequence: CDR1 SGHTA, CDR2 FQGTGA. This CDR3 has 16 residues. CDR3: CASSLNAGGLAGELFF. Partial CDR3 DNA: TGTGCCAGCAGCTTAAATGCAGGGGGCTTAGCCGGGGAG.

A remark on this clone: With the read ending 3 residues before the CDR3 end, the germline J gene is used to fill in that end. The V gene is TRBV7-8, the J gene TRBJ2-5, with 10 bases that match TRBD2. CDR3 length: 16 residues. Germline V gene data show CDR1 as SGHVS and CDR2 as FQNEAQ. V was clipped by 4 bases and J by 1 base; unmatched bases: 6. CDR3 sequence reads: CASSWLAGASQETQYF. CDR3 bases read: TGTGCCAGCAGCTGGCTAGCGGGGGCCTCCCAAGAGACC.